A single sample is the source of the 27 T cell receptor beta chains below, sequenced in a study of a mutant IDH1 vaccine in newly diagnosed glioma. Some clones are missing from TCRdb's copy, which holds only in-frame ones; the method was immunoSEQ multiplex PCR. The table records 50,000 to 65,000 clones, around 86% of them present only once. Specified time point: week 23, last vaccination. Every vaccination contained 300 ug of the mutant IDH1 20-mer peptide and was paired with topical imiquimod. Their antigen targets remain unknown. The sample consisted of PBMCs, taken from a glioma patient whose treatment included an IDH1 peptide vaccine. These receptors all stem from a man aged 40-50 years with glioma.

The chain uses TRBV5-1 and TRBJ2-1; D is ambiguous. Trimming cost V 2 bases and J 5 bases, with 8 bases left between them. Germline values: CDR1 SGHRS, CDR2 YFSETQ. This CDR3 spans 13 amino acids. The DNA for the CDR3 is TGCGCCAGCAGCTTTGACGCGAACAATGAGCAGTTCTTC. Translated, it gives CASSFDANNEQFF.

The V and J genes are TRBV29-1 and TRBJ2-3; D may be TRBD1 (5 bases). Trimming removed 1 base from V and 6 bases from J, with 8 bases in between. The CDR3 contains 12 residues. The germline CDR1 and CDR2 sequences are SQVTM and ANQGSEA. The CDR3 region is CSVEGQWDTQYF. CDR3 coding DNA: TGCAGCGTTGAAGGACAGTGGGATACGCAGTATTTT.

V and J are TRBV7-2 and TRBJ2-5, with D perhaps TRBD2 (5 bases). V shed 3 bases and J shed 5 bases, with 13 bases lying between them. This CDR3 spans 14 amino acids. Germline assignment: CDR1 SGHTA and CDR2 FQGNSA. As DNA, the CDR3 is TGTGCCAGCAGCTTCTTCGGCGGGTGGGAGACCCAGTACTTC. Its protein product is CASSFFGGWETQYF. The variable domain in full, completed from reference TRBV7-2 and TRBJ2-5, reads GAGVSQSPSNKVTEKGKDVELRCDPISGHTALYWYRQSLGQGLEFLIYFQGNSAPDKSGLPSDRFSAERTGGSVSTLTIQRTQQEDSAVYLCASSFFGGWETQYFGPGTRLLVL.

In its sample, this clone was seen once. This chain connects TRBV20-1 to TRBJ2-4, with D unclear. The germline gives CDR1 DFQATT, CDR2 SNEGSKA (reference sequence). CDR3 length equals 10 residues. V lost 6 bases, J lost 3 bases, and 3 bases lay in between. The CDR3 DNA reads TGCAGTGCCAGCAAAAACATTCAGTACTTC. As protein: CSASKNIQYF.

The CDR3 loop reads CASSQIGTSGAPYEQYF. CDR3 in DNA: TGCGCCAGCAGCCAAATCGGGACTAGCGGAGCCCCCTACGAGCAGTACTTC. J is TRBJ2-7 and V is TRBV4-3; TRBD2 matches at 11 bases. CDR1 is LGHNA and CDR2 is YSLEER in the germline V gene. Unmatched junction bases numbered 8, after V lost 2 bases and J lost 2 bases. The CDR3 is 17 residues long.

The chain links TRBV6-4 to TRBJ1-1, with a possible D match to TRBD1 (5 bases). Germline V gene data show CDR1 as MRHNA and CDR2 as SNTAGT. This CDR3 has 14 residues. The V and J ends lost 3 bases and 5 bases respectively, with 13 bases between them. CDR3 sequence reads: CASSEGGISTEAFF. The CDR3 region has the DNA TGTGCCAGCAGTGAGGGGGGAATTTCGACTGAAGCTTTCTTT.

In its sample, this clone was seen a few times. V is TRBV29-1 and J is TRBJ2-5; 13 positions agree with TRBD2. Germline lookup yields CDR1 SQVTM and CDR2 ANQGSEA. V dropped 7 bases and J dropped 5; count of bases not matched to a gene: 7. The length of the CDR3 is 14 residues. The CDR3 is CSGSGTSGTETQYF. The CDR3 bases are TGCAGCGGCTCGGGGACTAGCGGGACCGAGACCCAGTACTTC.

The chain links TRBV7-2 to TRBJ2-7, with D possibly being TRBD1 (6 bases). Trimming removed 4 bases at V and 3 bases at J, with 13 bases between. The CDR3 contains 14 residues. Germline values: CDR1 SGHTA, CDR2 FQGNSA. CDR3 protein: CASSYPGHHYEQYF. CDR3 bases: TGTGCCAGCAGCTACCCGGGACATCACTACGAGCAGTACTTC. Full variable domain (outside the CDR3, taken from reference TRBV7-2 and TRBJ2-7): GAGVSQSPSNKVTEKGKDVELRCDPISGHTALYWYRQSLGQGLEFLIYFQGNSAPDKSGLPSDRFSAERTGGSVSTLTIQRTQQEDSAVYLCASSYPGHHYEQYFGPGTRLTVT.

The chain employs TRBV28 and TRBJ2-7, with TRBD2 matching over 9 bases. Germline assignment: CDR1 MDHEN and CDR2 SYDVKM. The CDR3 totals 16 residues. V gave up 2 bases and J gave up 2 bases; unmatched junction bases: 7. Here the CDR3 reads CASSLPSAGGPYEQYF. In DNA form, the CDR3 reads TGTGCCAGCAGTTTACCCTCTGCGGGAGGGCCCTACGAGCAGTACTTC.

The CDR3 loop is CASSVDSSGSLRNEQFF. The CDR3 nucleotides are TGTGCCAGCAGCGTAGACAGTAGCGGGAGTCTAAGGAATGAGCAGTTCTTC. J is TRBJ2-1 and V is TRBV9, with 9 nucleotides matching TRBD2. CDR1 is SGDLS, CDR2 YYNGEE, per germline. Trimming took 0 bases from V and 7 from J; bases not matched to a gene: 11. The CDR3 has 17 amino acids.

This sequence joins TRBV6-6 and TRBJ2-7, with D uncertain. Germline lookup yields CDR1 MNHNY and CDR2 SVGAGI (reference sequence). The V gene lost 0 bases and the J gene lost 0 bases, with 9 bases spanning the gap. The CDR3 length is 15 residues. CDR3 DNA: TGTGCCAGCAGTTACTCAGCGTACGGCTCCTACGAGCAGTACTTC. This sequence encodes CASSYSAYGSYEQYF.

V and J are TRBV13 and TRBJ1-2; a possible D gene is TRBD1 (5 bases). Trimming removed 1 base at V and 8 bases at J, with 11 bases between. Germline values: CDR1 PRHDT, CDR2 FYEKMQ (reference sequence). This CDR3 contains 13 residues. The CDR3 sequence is CASSLARGRGYTF. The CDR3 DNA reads TGTGCCAGCAGCTTAGCAAGGGGCCGGGGCTACACCTTC.

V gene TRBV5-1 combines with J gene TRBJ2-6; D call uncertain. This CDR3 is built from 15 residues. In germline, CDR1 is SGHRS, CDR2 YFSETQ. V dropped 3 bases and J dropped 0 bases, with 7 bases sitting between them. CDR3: CASSYDFSGANVLTF. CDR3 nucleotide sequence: TGCGCCAGCAGCTACGACTTCTCTGGGGCCAACGTCCTGACTTTC.

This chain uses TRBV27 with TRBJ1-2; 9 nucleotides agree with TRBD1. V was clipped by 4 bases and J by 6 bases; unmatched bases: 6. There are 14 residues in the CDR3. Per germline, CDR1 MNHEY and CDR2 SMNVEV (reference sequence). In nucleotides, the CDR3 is TGTGCCAGCAGTTCCGGGACAGGGTTTAATGGCTACACCTTC. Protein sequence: CASSSGTGFNGYTF.

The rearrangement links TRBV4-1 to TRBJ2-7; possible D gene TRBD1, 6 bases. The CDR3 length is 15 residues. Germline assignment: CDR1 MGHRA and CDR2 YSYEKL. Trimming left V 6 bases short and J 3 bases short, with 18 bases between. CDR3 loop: CASRIDRMSHYEQYF. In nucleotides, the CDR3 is TGCGCCAGCAGGATCGACAGGATGTCTCACTACGAGCAGTACTTC.

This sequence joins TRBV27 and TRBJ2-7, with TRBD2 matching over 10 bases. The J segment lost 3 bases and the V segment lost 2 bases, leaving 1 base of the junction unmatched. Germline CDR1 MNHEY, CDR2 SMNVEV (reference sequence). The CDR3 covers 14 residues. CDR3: CASSLLAGVYEQYF. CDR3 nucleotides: TGTGCCAGCAGTTTACTAGCGGGAGTCTACGAGCAGTACTTC.

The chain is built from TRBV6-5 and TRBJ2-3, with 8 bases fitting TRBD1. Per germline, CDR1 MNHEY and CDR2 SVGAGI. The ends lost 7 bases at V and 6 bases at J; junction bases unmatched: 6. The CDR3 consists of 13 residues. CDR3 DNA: TGTGCCAGCAAAGCCCAGGGGGCCGATACGCAGTATTTT. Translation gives CASKAQGADTQYF.

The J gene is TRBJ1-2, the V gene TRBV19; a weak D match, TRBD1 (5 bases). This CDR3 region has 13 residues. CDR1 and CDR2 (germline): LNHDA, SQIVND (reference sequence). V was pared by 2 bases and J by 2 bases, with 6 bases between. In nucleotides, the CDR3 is TGTGCCAGTAGTATACGGGGGAACTATGGCTACACCTTC. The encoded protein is CASSIRGNYGYTF.

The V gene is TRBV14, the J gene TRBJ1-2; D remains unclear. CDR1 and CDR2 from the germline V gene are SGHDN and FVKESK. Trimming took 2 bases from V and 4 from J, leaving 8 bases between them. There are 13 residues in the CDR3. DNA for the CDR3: TGTGCCAGCAGCCAATTGCCCACCTATGGCTACACCTTC. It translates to CASSQLPTYGYTF. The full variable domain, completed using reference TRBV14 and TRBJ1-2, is EAGVTQFPSHSVIEKGQTVTLRCDPISGHDNLYWYRRVMGKEIKFLLHFVKESKQDESGMPNNRFLAERTGGTYSTLKVQPAELEDSGVYFCASSQLPTYGYTFGSGTRLTVV.

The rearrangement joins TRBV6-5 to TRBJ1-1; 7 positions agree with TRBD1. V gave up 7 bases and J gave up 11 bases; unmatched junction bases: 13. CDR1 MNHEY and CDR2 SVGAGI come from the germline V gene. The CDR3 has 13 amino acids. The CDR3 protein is CASNLQGGATAFF. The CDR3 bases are TGTGCCAGCAACTTACAAGGGGGCGCAACGGCTTTCTTT.

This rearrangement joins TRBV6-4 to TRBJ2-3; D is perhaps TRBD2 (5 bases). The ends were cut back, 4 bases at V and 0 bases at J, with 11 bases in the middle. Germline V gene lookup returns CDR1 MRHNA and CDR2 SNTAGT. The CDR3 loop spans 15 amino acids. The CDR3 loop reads CASSGTSMSTDTQYF. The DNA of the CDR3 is TGTGCCAGCAGTGGGACTTCGATGAGCACAGATACGCAGTATTTT.

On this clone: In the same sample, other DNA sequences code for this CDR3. This CDR3 reads CASSGSYEQYF. The CDR3 DNA sequence: TGTGCCAGCAGTGGGTCCTACGAGCAGTACTTC. J is TRBJ2-7 and V is TRBV2; D is uncertain. The CDR3 runs 11 residues. V was clipped by 4 bases and J by 1 base, with 2 bases between them. CDR1 is SNHLY and CDR2 is FYNNEI in the germline V gene.

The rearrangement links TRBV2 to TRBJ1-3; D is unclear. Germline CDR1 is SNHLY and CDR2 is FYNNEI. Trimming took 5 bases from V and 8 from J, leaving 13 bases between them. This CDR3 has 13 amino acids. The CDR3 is CASSSSTGYTIYF. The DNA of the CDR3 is TGTGCCAGCAGTAGTTCTACCGGGTACACCATATATTTT. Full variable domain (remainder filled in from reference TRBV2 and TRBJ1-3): EPEVTQTPSHQVTQMGQEVILRCVPISNHLYFYWYRQILGQKVEFLVSFYNNEISEKSEIFDDQFSVERPDGSNFTLKIRSTKLEDSAMYFCASSSSTGYTIYFGEGSWLTVV.

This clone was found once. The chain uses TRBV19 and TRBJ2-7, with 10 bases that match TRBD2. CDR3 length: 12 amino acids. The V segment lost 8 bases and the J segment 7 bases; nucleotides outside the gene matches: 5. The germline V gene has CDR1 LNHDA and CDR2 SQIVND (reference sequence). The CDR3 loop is CASGWTSGEQYF. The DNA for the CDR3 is TGTGCCAGTGGATGGACTAGCGGAGAGCAGTACTTC.

As DNA, the CDR3 is TGTGCCAGCAGTTCCACCATCCGGACCTCTGGAAACACCATATATTTT. Protein sequence: CASSSTIRTSGNTIYF. J is TRBJ1-3 and V is TRBV6-5; the D is unclear. The CDR3 contains 16 residues. Germline V gene sequence: CDR1 MNHEY, CDR2 SVGAGI. V was clipped by 4 bases and J by 0 bases, with 13 bases between them.

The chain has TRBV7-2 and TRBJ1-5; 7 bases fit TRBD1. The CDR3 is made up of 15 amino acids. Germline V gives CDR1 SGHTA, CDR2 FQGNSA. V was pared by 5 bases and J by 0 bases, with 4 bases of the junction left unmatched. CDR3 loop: CASSPDRFSNQPQHF. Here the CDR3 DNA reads TGTGCCAGCAGCCCGGACAGGTTTAGCAATCAGCCCCAGCATTTT.

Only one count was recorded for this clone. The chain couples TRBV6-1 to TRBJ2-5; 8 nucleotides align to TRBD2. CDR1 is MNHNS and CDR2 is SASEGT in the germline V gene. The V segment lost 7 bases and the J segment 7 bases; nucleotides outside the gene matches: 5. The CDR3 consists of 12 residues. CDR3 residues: CASTAGEVTQYF. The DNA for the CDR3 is TGTGCCAGCACAGCGGGGGAGGTGACCCAGTACTTC.